This T cell receptor beta chain was profiled in a study of OX40 agonist ivuxolimab in advanced cancers. The data were produced by immunoSEQ multiplex PCR, yet TCRdb's version contains in-frame clones alone and is incomplete. The sample yields around 68,000 clones, roughly nine tenths seen once. With respect to this clone: Its antigen is unidentified.

Drawing of blood for sampling happened at baseline, at cycle 4 day 1, and at cycle 7 day 1. Broader study findings: The average count of expanded clones was higher among CD8+ T cells than among CD4+.

V was trimmed by 8 bases and J by 1 base, leaving 11 bases between them. This CDR3 is built from 14 residues. Germline assignment: CDR1 SNHLY and CDR2 FYNNEI. The material was CD4+ or CD8+ T cells sorted from blood, obtained in a trial of the OX40 agonist ivuxolimab. The chain links TRBV2 to TRBJ2-2; D could derive from TRBD1 or TRBD2 (5 bases each). The sequence was obtained from an adult with an advanced solid tumor such as melanoma, head and neck, liver or kidney cancer. The CDR3 region is CASRGRMNTGELFF. In DNA, the CDR3 is TGTGCCAGCCGGGGACGGATGAACACCGGGGAGCTGTTTTTT.